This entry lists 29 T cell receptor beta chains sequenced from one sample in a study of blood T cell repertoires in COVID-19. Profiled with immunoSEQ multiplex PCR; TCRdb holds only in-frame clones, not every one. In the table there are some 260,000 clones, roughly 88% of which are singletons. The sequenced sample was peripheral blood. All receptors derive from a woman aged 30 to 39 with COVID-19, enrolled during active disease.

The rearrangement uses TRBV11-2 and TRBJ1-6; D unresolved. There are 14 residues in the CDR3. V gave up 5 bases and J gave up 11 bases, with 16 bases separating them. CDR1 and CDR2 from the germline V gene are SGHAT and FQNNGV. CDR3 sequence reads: CASSQSPSGAPLHF. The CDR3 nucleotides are TGTGCCAGCAGCCAAAGTCCTTCCGGAGCACCCCTCCACTTT.

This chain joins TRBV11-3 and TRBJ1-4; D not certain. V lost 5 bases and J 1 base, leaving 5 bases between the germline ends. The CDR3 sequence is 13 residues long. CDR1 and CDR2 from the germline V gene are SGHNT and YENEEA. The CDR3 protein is CASSGQTNEKLFF. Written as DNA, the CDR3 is TGTGCCAGCAGCGGGCAAACTAATGAAAAACTGTTTTTT.

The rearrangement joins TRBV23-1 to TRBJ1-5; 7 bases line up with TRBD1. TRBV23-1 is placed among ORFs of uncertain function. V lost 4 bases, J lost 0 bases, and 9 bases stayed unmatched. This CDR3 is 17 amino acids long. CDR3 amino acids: CASSLGQQYYSNQPQHF. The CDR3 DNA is TGCGCCAGCAGTCTGGGACAGCAGTATTATAGCAATCAGCCCCAGCATTTT.

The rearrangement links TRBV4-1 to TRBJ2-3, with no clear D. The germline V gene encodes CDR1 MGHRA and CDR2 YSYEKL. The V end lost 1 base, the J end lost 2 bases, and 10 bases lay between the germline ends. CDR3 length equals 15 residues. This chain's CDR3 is CASSQVLSLTDTQYF. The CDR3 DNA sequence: TGCGCCAGCAGCCAAGTTCTATCACTCACAGATACGCAGTATTTT.

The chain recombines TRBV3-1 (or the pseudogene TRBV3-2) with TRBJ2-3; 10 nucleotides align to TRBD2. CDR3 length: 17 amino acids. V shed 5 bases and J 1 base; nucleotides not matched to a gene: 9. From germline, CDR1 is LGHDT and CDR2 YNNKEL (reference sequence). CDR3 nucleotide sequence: TGTGCCAGCAGCAGCAGCCCCACTAGCGGGGGCACAGATACGCAGTATTTT. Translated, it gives CASSSSPTSGGTDTQYF.

The CDR3 here is CASSQDFLAGTVNEKLFF. CDR3 nucleotide sequence: TGCGCCAGCAGCCAAGATTTTTTGGCCGGGACAGTTAATGAAAAACTGTTTTTT. The genes are TRBV4-3 and TRBJ1-4, with 7 bases lining up with TRBD1. The germline gives CDR1 LGHNA, CDR2 YSLEER. The trim removed 0 bases at V and 4 bases at J, leaving 11 bases unmatched. The CDR3 runs to 18 residues.

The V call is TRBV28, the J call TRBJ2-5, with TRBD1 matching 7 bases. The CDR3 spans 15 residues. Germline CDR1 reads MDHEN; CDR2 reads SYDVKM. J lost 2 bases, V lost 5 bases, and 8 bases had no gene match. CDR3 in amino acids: CASSASGTAQETQYF. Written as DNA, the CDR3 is TGTGCCAGCAGTGCCTCCGGGACAGCGCAAGAGACCCAGTACTTC.

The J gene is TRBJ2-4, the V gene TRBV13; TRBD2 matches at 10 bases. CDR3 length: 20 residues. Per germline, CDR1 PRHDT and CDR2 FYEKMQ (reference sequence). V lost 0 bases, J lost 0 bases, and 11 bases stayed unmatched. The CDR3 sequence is CASSLGLLAGAPGAKNIQYF. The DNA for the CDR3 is TGTGCCAGCAGCTTAGGCCTGCTAGCGGGAGCCCCCGGAGCCAAAAACATTCAGTACTTC.

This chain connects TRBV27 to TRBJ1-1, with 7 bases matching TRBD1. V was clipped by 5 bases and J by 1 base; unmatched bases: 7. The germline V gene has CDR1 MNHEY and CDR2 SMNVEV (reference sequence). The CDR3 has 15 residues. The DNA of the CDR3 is TGTGCCAGCAGTCCGCTGACAGGGAGGAACACTGAAGCTTTCTTT. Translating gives CASSPLTGRNTEAFF.

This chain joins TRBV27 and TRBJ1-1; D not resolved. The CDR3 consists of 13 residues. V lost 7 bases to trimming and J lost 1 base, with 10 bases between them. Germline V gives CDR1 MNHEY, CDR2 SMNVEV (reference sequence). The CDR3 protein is CASKENGNTEAFF. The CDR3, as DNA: TGTGCCAGCAAAGAAAACGGGAACACTGAAGCTTTCTTT.

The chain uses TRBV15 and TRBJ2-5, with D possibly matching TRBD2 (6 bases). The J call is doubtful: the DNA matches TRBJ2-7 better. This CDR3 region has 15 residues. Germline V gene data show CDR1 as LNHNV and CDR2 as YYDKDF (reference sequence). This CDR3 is CATSRDPVGTYEQYF. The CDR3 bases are TGTGCCACCAGCAGAGATCCCGTCGGGACTTACGAGCAGTACTTC.

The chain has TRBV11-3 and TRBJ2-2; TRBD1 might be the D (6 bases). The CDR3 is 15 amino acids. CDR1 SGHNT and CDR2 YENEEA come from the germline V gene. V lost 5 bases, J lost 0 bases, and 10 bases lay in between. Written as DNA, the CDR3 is TGTGCCAGCAGCCAGGGACATTCGAACACCGGGGAGCTGTTTTTT. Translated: CASSQGHSNTGELFF.

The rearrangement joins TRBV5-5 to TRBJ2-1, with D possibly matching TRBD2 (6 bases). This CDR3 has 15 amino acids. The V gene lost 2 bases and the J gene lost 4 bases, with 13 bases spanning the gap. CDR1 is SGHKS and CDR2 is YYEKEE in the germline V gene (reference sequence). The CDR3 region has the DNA TGTGCCAGCAGCTTCCGGCTTCGGGAGTACAATGAGCAGTTCTTC. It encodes CASSFRLREYNEQFF.

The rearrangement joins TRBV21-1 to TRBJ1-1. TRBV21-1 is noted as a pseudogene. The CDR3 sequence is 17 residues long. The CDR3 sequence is CASSKGAGRPSNTEAFF. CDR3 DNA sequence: TGTGCCAGCAGCAAAGGGGCAGGGAGGCCATCGAACACTGAAGCTTTCTTT.

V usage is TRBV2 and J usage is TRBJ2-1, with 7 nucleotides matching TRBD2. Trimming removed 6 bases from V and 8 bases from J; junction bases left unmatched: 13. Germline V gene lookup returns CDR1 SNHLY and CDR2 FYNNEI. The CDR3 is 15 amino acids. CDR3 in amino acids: CASRDSSGYRDEQFF. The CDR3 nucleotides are TGTGCCAGCAGAGATTCTAGCGGATATAGGGATGAGCAGTTCTTC.

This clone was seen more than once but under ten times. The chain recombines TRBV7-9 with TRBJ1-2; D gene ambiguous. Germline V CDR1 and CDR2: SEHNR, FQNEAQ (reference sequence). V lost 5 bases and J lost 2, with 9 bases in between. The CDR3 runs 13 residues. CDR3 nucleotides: TGTGCCAGCAGCCAGATTACCAACTATGGCTACACCTTC. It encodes CASSQITNYGYTF.

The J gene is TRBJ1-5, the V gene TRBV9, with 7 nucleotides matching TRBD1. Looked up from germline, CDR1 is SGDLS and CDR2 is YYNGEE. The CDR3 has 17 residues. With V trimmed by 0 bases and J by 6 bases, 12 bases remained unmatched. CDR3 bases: TGTGCCAGCAGCGTAGAGAACCACAGGGGAGACGGTCAGCCCCAGCATTTT. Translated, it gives CASSVENHRGDGQPQHF.

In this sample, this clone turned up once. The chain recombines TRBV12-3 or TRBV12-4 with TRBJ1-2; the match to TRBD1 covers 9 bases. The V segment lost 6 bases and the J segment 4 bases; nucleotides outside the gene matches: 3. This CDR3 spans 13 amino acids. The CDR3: CASRRTGVYGYTF. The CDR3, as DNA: TGTGCCAGCAGACGGACAGGGGTCTATGGCTACACCTTC.

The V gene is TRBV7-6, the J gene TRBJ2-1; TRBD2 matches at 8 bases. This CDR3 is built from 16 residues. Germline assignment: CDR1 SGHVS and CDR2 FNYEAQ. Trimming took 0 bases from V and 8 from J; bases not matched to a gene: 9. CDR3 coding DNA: TGTGCCAGCAGCTTAGCCGGTCGCGGGGGGCGTCATGAGCAGTTCTTC. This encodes CASSLAGRGGRHEQFF.

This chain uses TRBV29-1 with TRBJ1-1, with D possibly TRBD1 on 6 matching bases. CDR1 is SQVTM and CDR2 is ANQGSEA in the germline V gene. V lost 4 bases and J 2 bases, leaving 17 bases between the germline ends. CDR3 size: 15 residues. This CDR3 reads CSVVHRDTRNTEAFF. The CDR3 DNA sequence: TGCAGCGTTGTCCACCGGGACACGAGAAACACTGAAGCTTTCTTT.

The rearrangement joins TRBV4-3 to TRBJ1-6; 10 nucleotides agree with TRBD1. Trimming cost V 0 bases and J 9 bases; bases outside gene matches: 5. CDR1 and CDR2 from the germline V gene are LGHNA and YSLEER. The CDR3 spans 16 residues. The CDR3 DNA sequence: TGCGCCAGCAGCCAAGATCGAGGACAGGGGGGTTCACCCCTCCACTTT. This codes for CASSQDRGQGGSPLHF.

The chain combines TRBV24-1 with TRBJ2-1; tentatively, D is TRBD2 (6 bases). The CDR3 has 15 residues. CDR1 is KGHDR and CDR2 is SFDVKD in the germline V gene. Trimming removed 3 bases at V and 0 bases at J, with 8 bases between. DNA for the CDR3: TGTGCCACCAGTGATCGGCGGGACTCCTACAATGAGCAGTTCTTC. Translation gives CATSDRRDSYNEQFF.

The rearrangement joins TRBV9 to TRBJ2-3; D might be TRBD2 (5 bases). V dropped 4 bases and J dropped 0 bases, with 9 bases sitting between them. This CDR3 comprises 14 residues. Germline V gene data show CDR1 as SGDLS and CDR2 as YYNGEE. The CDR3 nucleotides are TGTGCCAGCAGCCGAGGGCTTAGCACAGATACGCAGTATTTT. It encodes CASSRGLSTDTQYF.

The CDR3 loop reads CASSPLAGGPGVFF. The CDR3 coding sequence is TGTGCCAGCAGCCCGTTAGCGGGAGGGCCCGGGGTGTTTTTT. The gene calls are TRBV6-5 and TRBJ2-2; TRBD2 matches 11 bases. The CDR3 runs to 14 residues. V was clipped by 6 bases and J by 15 bases; unmatched bases: 12. Germline assignment: CDR1 MNHEY and CDR2 SVGAGI.

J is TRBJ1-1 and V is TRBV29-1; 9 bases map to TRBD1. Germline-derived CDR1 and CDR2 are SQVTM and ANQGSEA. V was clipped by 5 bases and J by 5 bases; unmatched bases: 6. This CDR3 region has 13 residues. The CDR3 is CSVSDRGETEAFF. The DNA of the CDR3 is TGCAGCGTTTCGGACAGGGGCGAAACTGAAGCTTTCTTT. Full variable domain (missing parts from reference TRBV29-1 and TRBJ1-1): SAVISQKPSRDICQRGTSLTIQCQVDSQVTMMFWYRQQPGQSLTLIATANQGSEATYESGFVIDKFPISRPNLTFSTLTVSNMSPEDSSIYLCSVSDRGETEAFFGQGTRLTVV.

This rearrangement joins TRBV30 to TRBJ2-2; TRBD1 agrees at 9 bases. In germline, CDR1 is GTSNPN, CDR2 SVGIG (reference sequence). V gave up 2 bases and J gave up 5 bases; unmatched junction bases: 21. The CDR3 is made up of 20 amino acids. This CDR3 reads CAWSHFPGQGQRGRTGELFF. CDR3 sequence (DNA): TGTGCCTGGAGTCACTTCCCGGGACAGGGACAACGAGGTAGAACCGGGGAGCTGTTTTTT.

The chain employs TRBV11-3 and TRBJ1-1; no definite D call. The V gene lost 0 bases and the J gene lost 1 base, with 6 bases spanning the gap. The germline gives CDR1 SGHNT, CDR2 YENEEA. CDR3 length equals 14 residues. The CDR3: CASSLDGENTEAFF. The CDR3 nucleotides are TGTGCCAGCAGCTTAGACGGGGAGAACACTGAAGCTTTCTTT.

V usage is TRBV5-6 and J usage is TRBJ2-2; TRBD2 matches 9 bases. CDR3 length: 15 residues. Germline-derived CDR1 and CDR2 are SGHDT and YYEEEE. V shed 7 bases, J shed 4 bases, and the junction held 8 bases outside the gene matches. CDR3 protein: CASHEGTSFTGELFF. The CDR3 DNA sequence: TGTGCCAGCCACGAAGGGACTAGCTTCACCGGGGAGCTGTTTTTT.

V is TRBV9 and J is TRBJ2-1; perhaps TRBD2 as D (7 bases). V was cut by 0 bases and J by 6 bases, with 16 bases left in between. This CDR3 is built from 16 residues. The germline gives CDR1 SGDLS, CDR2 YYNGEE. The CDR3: CASSVATRGGLNEQFF. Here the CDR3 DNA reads TGTGCCAGCAGCGTAGCTACGAGGGGGGGCCTCAATGAGCAGTTCTTC.